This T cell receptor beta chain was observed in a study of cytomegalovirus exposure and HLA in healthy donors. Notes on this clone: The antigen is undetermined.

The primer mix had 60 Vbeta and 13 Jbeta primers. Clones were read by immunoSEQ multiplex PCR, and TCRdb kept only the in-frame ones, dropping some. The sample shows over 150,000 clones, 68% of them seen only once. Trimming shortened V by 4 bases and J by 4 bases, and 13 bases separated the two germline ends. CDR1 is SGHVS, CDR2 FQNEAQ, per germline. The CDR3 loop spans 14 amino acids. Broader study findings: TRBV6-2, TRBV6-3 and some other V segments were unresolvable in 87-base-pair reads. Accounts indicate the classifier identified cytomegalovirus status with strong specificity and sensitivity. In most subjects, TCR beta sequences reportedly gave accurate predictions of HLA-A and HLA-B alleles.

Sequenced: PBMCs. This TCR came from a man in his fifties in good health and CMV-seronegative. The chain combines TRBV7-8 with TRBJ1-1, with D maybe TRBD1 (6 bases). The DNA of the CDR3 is TGTGCCAGCAGCTCGGGGATCAGGGGCACTGAAGCTTTCTTT. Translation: CASSSGIRGTEAFF. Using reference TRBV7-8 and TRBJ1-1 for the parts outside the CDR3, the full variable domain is GAGVSQSPRYKVAKRGQDVALRCDPISGHVSLFWYQQALGQGPEFLTYFQNEAQLDKSGLPSDRFFAERPEGSVSTLKIQRTQQEDSAVYLCASSSGIRGTEAFFGQGTRLTVV.